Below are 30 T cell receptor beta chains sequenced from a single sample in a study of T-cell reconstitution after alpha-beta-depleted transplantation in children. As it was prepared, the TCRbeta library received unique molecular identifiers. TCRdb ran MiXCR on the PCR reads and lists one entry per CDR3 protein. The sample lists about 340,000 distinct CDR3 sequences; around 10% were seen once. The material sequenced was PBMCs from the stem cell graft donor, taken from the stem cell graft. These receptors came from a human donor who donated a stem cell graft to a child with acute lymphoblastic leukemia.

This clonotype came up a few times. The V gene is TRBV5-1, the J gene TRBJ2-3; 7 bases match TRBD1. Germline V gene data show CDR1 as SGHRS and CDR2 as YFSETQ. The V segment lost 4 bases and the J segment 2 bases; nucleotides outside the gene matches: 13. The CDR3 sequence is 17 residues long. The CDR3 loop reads CASSATKLTGPTDTQYF. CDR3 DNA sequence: TGCGCCAGCAGCGCCACCAAGTTGACAGGGCCCACAGATACGCAGTATTTT.

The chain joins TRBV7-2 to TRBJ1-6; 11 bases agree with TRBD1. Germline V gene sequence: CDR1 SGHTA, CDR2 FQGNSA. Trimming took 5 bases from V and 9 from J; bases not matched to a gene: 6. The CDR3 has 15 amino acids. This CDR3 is CASSQGQGAGSPLHF. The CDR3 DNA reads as TGTGCCAGCAGCCAAGGACAGGGGGCAGGTTCACCCCTCCACTTT. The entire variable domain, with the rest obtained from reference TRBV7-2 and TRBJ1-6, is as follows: GAGVSQSPSNKVTEKGKDVELRCDPISGHTALYWYRQSLGQGLEFLIYFQGNSAPDKSGLPSDRFSAERTGGSVSTLTIQRTQQEDSAVYLCASSQGQGAGSPLHFGNGTRLTVT.

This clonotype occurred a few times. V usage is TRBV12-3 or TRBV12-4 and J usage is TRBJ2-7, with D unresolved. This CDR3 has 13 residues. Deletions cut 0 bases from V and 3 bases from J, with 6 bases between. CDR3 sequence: CASSLAFVYEQYF. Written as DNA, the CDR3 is TGTGCCAGCAGTTTAGCTTTCGTCTACGAGCAGTACTTC.

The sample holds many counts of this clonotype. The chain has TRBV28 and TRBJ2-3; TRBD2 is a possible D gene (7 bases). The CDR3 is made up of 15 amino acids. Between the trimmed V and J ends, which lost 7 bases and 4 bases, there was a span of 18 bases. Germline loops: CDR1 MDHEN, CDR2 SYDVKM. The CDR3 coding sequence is TGTGCCAGCACCTTACAGGGAGGGCGGGCAGATACGCAGTATTTT. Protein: CASTLQGGRADTQYF. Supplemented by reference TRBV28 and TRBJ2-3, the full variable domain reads DVKVTQSSRYLVKRTGEKVFLECVQDMDHENMFWYRQDPGLGLRLIYFSYDVKMKEKGDIPEGYSVSREKKERFSLILESASTNQTSMYLCASTLQGGRADTQYFGPGTRLTVL.

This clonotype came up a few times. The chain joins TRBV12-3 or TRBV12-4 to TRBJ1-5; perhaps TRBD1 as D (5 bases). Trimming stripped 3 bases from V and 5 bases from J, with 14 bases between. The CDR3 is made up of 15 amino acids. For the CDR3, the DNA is TGTGCCAGCAGTTTTTCGGGGGAAGGTGATCAGCCCCAGCATTTT. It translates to CASSFSGEGDQPQHF.

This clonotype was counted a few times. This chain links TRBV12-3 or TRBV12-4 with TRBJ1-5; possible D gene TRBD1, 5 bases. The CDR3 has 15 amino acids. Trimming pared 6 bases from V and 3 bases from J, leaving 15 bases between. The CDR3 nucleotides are TGTGCCAGCAGCCTCCGGGGCATCGACAATCAGCCCCAGCATTTT. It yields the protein CASSLRGIDNQPQHF.

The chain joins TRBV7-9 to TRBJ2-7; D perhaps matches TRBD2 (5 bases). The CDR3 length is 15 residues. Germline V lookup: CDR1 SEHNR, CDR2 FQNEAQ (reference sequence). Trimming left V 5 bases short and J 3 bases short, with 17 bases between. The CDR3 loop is CASSHSPMGVYEQYF. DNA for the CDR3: TGTGCCAGCAGCCATTCCCCGATGGGAGTCTACGAGCAGTACTTC.

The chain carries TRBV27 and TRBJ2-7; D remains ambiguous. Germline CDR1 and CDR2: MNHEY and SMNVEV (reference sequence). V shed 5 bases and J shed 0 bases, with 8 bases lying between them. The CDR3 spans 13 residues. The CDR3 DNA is TGTGCCAGCAGTCCCCAACTCTCCTACGAGCAGTACTTC. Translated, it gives CASSPQLSYEQYF.

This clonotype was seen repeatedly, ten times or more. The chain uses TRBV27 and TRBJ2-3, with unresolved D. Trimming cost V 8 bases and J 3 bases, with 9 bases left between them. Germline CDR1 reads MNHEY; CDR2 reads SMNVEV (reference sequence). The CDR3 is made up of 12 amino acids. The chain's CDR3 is CASGSQTDTQYF. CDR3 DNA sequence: TGTGCCAGCGGAAGCCAAACAGATACGCAGTATTTT.

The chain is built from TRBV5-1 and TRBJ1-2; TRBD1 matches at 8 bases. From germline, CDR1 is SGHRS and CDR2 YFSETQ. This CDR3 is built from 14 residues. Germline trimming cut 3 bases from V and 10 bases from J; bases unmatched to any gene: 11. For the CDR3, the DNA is TGCGCCAGCAGCTATGGACAGGGCTCGGATGTCTACACCTTC. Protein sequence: CASSYGQGSDVYTF. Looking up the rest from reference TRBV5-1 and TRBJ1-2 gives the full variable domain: KAGVTQTPRYLIKTRGQQVTLSCSPISGHRSVSWYQQTPGQGLQFLFEYFSETQRNKGNFPGRFSGRQFSNSRSEMNVSTLELGDSALYLCASSYGQGSDVYTFGSGTRLTVV.

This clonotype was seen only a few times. The CDR3 DNA reads TGTGCCAGCAGTTACAGACTAAGCTCCTATAATTCACCCCTCCACTTT. Translation: CASSYRLSSYNSPLHF. This sequence joins TRBV6-5 and TRBJ1-6; D is unresolved. CDR1 is MNHEY and CDR2 is SVGAGI in the germline V gene. V shed 2 bases and J shed 0 bases, with 8 bases lying between them. This CDR3 is built from 16 residues.

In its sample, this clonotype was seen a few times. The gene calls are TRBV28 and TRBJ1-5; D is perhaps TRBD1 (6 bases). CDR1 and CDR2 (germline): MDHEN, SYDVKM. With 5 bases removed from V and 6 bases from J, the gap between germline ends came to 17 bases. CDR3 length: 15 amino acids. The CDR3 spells CASSPLTGSSQPQHF. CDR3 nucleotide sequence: TGTGCCAGCAGTCCCTTAACAGGGAGTAGTCAGCCCCAGCATTTT.

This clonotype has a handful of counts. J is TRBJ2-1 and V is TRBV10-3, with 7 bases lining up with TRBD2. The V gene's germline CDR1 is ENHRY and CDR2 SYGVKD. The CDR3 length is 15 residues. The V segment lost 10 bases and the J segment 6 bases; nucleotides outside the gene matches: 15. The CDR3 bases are TGTGCCACCACCTCTCTAGCGGAGGCGGCCAATGAGCAGTTCTTC. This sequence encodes CATTSLAEAANEQFF.

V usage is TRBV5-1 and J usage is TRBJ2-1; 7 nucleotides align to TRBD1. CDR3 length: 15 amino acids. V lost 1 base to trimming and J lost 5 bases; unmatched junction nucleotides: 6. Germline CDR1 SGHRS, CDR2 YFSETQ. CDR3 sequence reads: CASSLYGQANNEQFF. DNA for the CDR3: TGCGCCAGCAGCTTGTACGGACAGGCGAACAATGAGCAGTTCTTC. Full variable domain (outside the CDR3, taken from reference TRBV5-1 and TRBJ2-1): KAGVTQTPRYLIKTRGQQVTLSCSPISGHRSVSWYQQTPGQGLQFLFEYFSETQRNKGNFPGRFSGRQFSNSRSEMNVSTLELGDSALYLCASSLYGQANNEQFFGPGTRLTVL.

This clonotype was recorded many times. The CDR3 coding sequence is TGTGCCTGGAGTGGGGGGACGGACTATGGCTACACCTTC. It codes for CAWSGGTDYGYTF. The rearrangement links TRBV30 to TRBJ1-2, with D possibly matching TRBD1 (5 bases). Trimming shortened V by 1 base and J by 3 bases, and 9 bases separated the two germline ends. Germline CDR1 is GTSNPN and CDR2 is SVGIG (reference sequence). The CDR3 loop spans 13 amino acids.

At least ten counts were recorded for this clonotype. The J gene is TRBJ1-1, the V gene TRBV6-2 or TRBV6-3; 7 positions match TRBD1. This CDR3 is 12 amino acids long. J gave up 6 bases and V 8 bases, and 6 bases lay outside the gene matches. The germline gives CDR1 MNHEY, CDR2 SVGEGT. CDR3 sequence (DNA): TGTGCCAGCGGCAGGGGGTACCCTGAAGCTTTCTTT. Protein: CASGRGYPEAFF.

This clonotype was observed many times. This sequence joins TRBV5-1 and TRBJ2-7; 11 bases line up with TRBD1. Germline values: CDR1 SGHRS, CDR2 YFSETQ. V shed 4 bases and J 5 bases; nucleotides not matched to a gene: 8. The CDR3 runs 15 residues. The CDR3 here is CASSDLGTGGDEQYF. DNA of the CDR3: TGCGCCAGCAGCGACCTCGGGACAGGGGGAGACGAGCAGTACTTC.

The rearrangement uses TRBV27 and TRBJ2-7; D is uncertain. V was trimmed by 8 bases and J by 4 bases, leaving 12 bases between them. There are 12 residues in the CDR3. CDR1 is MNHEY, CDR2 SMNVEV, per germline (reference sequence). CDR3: CASGYGSYEQYF. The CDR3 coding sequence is TGTGCCAGCGGGTACGGGTCGTACGAGCAGTACTTC.

This chain's CDR3 is CATSRGLSSGSSYNEQFF. CDR3 coding DNA: TGTGCCACCAGCAGAGGGTTATCGAGCGGGAGCTCCTACAATGAGCAGTTCTTC. The genes are TRBV15 and TRBJ2-1, with TRBD2 matching over 8 bases. This CDR3 has 18 amino acids. Germline CDR1 LNHNV, CDR2 YYDKDF (reference sequence). The V segment lost 1 base and the J segment 0 bases; nucleotides outside the gene matches: 8.

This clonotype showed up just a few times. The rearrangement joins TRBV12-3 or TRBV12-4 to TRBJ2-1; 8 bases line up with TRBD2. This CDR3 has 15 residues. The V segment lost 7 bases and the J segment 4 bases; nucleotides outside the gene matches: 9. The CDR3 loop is CASTSSGRDYNEQFF. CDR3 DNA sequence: TGTGCCAGCACCTCAAGCGGGAGAGATTACAATGAGCAGTTCTTC.

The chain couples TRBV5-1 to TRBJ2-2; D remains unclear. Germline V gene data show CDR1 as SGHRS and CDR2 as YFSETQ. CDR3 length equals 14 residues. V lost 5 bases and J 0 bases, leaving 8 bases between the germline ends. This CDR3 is CASREQTNTGELFF. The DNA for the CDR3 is TGCGCCAGCAGGGAGCAAACGAACACCGGGGAGCTGTTTTTT.

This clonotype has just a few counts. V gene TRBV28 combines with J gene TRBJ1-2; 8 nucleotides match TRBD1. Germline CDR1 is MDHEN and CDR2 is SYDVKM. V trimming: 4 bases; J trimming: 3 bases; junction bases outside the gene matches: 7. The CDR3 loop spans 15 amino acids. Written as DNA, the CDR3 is TGTGCCAGCAGTTCCCCGACAGGGGAAGACTATGGCTACACCTTC. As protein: CASSSPTGEDYGYTF.

This CDR3 reads CASSFYGTSGYEQYF. The CDR3 nucleotides are TGTGCCAGCAGTTTCTACGGGACTAGCGGCTACGAGCAGTACTTC. The chain uses TRBV27 and TRBJ2-7; 11 bases agree with TRBD2. Germline V gene data show CDR1 as MNHEY and CDR2 as SMNVEV (reference sequence). The trim removed 3 bases at V and 3 bases at J, leaving 4 bases unmatched. The CDR3 runs 15 residues.

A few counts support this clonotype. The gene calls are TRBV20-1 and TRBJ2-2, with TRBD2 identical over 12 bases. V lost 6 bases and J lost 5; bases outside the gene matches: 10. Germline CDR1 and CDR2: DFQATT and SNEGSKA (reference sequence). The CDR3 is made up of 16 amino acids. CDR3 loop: CSAPRLAGELTGELFF. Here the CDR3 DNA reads TGCAGTGCGCCAAGACTAGCGGGAGAGTTGACCGGGGAGCTGTTTTTT.

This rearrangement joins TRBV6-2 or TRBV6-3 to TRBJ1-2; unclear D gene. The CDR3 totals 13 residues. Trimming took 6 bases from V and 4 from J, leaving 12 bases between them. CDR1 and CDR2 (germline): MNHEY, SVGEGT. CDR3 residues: CASRSTATYGYTF. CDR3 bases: TGTGCCAGCAGATCCACAGCGACCTATGGCTACACCTTC.

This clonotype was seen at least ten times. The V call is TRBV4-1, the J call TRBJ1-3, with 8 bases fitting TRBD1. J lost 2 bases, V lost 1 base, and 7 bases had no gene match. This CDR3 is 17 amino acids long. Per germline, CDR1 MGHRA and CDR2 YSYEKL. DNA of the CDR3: TGCGCCAGCAGCCAAGCATGGGCCAGGGGGCCTGGAAACACCATATATTTT. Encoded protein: CASSQAWARGPGNTIYF.

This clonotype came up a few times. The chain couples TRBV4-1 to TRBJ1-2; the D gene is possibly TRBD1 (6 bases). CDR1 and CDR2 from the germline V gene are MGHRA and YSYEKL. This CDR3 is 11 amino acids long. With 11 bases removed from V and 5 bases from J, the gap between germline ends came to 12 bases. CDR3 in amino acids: CASKGGYGYTF. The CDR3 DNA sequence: TGCGCCTCCAAGGGGGGGTATGGCTACACCTTC.

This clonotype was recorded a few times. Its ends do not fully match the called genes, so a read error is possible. The CDR3 here is CASSLEVVSSYEQYF. CDR3 coding DNA: TGTGCTAGCAGCTTAGAGGTGGTCAGCTCCTACGAGCAGTACTTC. The chain combines TRBV7-7 with TRBJ2-7; D remains ambiguous. Germline V lookup: CDR1 SSHAT, CDR2 FNYEAQ (reference sequence). The CDR3 covers 15 residues.

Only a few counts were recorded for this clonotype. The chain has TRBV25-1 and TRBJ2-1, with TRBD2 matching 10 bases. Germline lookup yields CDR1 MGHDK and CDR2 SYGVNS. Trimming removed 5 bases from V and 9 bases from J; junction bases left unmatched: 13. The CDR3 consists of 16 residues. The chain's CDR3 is CASSRLGVAGGGEQFF. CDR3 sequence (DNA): TGTGCCAGCAGTAGACTGGGGGTAGCGGGAGGAGGTGAGCAGTTCTTC. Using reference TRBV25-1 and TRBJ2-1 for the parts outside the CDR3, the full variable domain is EADIYQTPRYLVIGTGKKITLECSQTMGHDKMYWYQQDPGMELHLIHYSYGVNSTEKGDLSSESTVSRIRTEHFPLTLESARPSHTSQYLCASSRLGVAGGGEQFFGPGTRLTVL.

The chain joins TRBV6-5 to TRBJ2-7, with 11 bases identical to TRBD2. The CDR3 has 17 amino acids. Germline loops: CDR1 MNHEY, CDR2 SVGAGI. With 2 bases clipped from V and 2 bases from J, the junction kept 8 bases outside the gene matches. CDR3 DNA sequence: TGTGCCAGCAGTTACAACAGAGCTAGCGGGAGGCCCTACGAGCAGTACTTC. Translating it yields CASSYNRASGRPYEQYF.